Listed below are T cell receptor beta chains from one sample, sequenced in a study of shared clonotypes between healthy human individuals. Profiling relied on immunoSEQ multiplex PCR, and the TCRdb table lists in-frame clones only, not all of them. Of about 680,000 clones in the sample, around three quarters are singletons; the top ten hold around 2%. The sequenced sample consisted of memory CD4+ T cells sorted from blood. Receptors were obtained from a woman aged 25 to 45 in good health. Each CDR3 is given with its conserved first and last residue. A D gene is named only where the DNA matches it firmly. The listing skips clone size in some rows; elsewhere it reads once, few, many or a size class.

j_gene: TRBJ2-6; abundance: NA; v_gene: TRBV7-2; d_gene: NA; CDR3nt: TGTGCCAGCAGCTTAAGTGGGGCGGGAGGGGCCAACGTCCTGACTTTC; CDR3aa: CASSLSGAGGANVLTF
j_gene: TRBJ2-5; abundance: few; v_gene: TRBV11-2; d_gene: NA; CDR3nt: TGTGCCAGCAGCTTAGATACCGAGACCCAGTACTTC; CDR3aa: CASSLDTETQYF
j_gene: TRBJ2-7; abundance: few; v_gene: TRBV28; d_gene: NA; CDR3nt: TGTGCCAGCAGTTTACCCGCAACCTACGAGCAGTACTTC; CDR3aa: CASSLPATYEQYF
j_gene: TRBJ1-1; abundance: NA; v_gene: TRBV5-1; d_gene: TRBD1; CDR3nt: TGCGCCAGCAGCACAGGGACAGGTCAAGCTTTCTTT; CDR3aa: CASSTGTGQAFF
j_gene: TRBJ2-6; abundance: NA; v_gene: TRBV5-4; d_gene: TRBD2; CDR3nt: TGTGCCAGCAGCCTGGCGGGAGGGGGCGGCTCTGGGGCCAACGTCCTGACTTTC; CDR3aa: CASSLAGGGGSGANVLTF
j_gene: TRBJ2-2; abundance: NA; v_gene: TRBV7-7; d_gene: NA; CDR3nt: TGTGCCACCCAGCAGCGACCCGGGGAGCTGTTTTTT; CDR3aa: CATQQRPGELFF
j_gene: TRBJ2-7; abundance: NA; v_gene: TRBV10-2; d_gene: NA; CDR3nt: TGCGCCAGCAGTGAGGAAGATCAAACTTTCTACGAGCAGTACTTC; CDR3aa: CASSEEDQTFYEQYF
j_gene: TRBJ1-2; abundance: NA; v_gene: TRBV27; d_gene: TRBD1; CDR3nt: TGTGCCAGCAGTCCCCGTGGACAGGCGCCCTATGGCTACACCTTC; CDR3aa: CASSPRGQAPYGYTF
j_gene: TRBJ1-2; abundance: once; v_gene: TRBV28; d_gene: TRBD1; CDR3nt: TGTGCCAGCAGCCCACCCCAGACAGGGCGAGGAGGTGGCTACACCTTC; CDR3aa: CASSPPQTGRGGGYTF
j_gene: TRBJ2-5; abundance: many; v_gene: TRBV5-1; d_gene: NA; CDR3nt: TGCGCCAGCGGGGAACTCAGGCAAGAGACCCAGTACTTC; CDR3aa: CASGELRQETQYF
j_gene: TRBJ2-3; abundance: NA; v_gene: TRBV30; d_gene: NA; CDR3nt: TGTGCCTGGAACCCGGGACTTCTTTCCTCTAGCACAGATACGCAGTATTTT; CDR3aa: CAWNPGLLSSSTDTQYF
j_gene: TRBJ1-1; abundance: few; v_gene: TRBV28; d_gene: NA; CDR3nt: TGTGCCAGCAGTACTTCTCCGGACACTGAAGCTTTCTTT; CDR3aa: CASSTSPDTEAFF
j_gene: TRBJ2-5; abundance: few; v_gene: TRBV6-1; d_gene: NA; CDR3nt: TGTGCCAGCAGCCTGCGTCCGAATGCCCAAGAGACCCAGTACTTC; CDR3aa: CASSLRPNAQETQYF
j_gene: TRBJ1-5; abundance: NA; v_gene: TRBV6-1; d_gene: NA; CDR3nt: TGTGCCAGCAGTGAGTGGGGGATACATAGCAATCAGCCCCAGCATTTT; CDR3aa: CASSEWGIHSNQPQHF
j_gene: TRBJ2-5; abundance: NA; v_gene: TRBV5-8; d_gene: NA; CDR3nt: TGTGCCAGCAGCGTGGGACTGGGCGGCGAGGAGACCCAGTACTTC; CDR3aa: CASSVGLGGEETQYF
j_gene: TRBJ1-2; abundance: NA; v_gene: TRBV13; d_gene: NA; CDR3nt: TGTGCCAGCAGCTTAGCCCGGGGCCAAAGCTATGGCTACACCTTC; CDR3aa: CASSLARGQSYGYTF
j_gene: TRBJ2-3; abundance: few; v_gene: TRBV12-5; d_gene: NA; CDR3nt: TGTGCTAGTGGTTTGACGGGTATAGATACGCAGTATTTT; CDR3aa: CASGLTGIDTQYF
j_gene: TRBJ2-7; abundance: NA; v_gene: TRBV6-6; d_gene: TRBD1; CDR3nt: TGTGCCAGCAGTTACGCTCCGGGACAGGGGGCTGGCGAGCAGTACTTC; CDR3aa: CASSYAPGQGAGEQYF
j_gene: TRBJ1-5; abundance: once; v_gene: TRBV6-1; d_gene: NA; CDR3nt: TGTGCCAGCAGTGAAGGGGGGGGCTACGAATATCAGCCCCAGCATTTT; CDR3aa: CASSEGGGYEYQPQHF
j_gene: TRBJ2-7; abundance: NA; v_gene: TRBV5-1; d_gene: TRBD1; CDR3nt: TGCGCCAGCAGCTTAGGGACAGGGGCCCTCGAGCAGTACTTC; CDR3aa: CASSLGTGALEQYF
j_gene: TRBJ2-3; abundance: NA; v_gene: TRBV7-2; d_gene: TRBD2; CDR3nt: TGTGCCAGCAGCTTACCCGGGAGGGCAGATACGCAGTATTTT; CDR3aa: CASSLPGRADTQYF
j_gene: TRBJ2-5; abundance: NA; v_gene: TRBV28; d_gene: TRBD1; CDR3nt: TGTGCCAGCAGTACAGGGGGCATAGAGACCCAGTACTTC; CDR3aa: CASSTGGIETQYF
j_gene: TRBJ1-1; abundance: NA; v_gene: TRBV5-1; d_gene: NA; CDR3nt: TGCGCCAGCAGCTTGAGGTCCGACAGGTCCACTGAAGCTTTCTTT; CDR3aa: CASSLRSDRSTEAFF
j_gene: TRBJ2-6; abundance: NA; v_gene: TRBV5-1; d_gene: NA; CDR3nt: TGCGCCAGCAATAGGGGGGTCCTCACCGGGGCCAACGTCCTGACTTTC; CDR3aa: CASNRGVLTGANVLTF
j_gene: TRBJ1-1; abundance: NA; v_gene: TRBV6-5; d_gene: NA; CDR3nt: TGTGCCAGCAGTTACCGGGGGGGGATACGGACTACTGAAGCTTTCTTT; CDR3aa: CASSYRGGIRTTEAFF
j_gene: TRBJ1-5; abundance: few; v_gene: TRBV2; d_gene: NA; CDR3nt: TGTGCCAGCACAATGAAGGAATATGAGTTAAGCAATCAGCCCCAGCATTTT; CDR3aa: CASTMKEYELSNQPQHF
j_gene: TRBJ2-7; abundance: NA; v_gene: TRBV21-1; d_gene: NA; CDR3nt: TGTGCCAGCAGCAAACCCCCGGACAGGGGGCTGGACGAGCAGTACTTC; CDR3aa: CASSKPPDRGLDEQYF
j_gene: TRBJ2-5; abundance: NA; v_gene: TRBV25-1; d_gene: NA; CDR3nt: TGTGCCAGGGGCAACATGCACCAAGAGACCCAGTACTTC; CDR3aa: CARGNMHQETQYF
j_gene: TRBJ2-7; abundance: NA; v_gene: TRBV21-1; d_gene: NA; CDR3nt: TGTGCCAGCAGCTCCTCGGACCCGACTACAGGGTCGACTTACGAGCAGTACTTC; CDR3aa: CASSSSDPTTGSTYEQYF
j_gene: TRBJ1-4; abundance: NA; v_gene: TRBV15; d_gene: TRBD1; CDR3nt: TGTGCCACCAGCAGAGATCAACAGGGGCGCGAAAAACTGTTTTTT; CDR3aa: CATSRDQQGREKLFF
j_gene: TRBJ1-3; abundance: once; v_gene: TRBV9; d_gene: NA; CDR3nt: TGTGCCAGCAGCGTTTACCTACAAGACTCTGGAAACACCATATATTTT; CDR3aa: CASSVYLQDSGNTIYF
j_gene: TRBJ2-2; abundance: NA; v_gene: TRBV28; d_gene: NA; CDR3nt: TGTGCCAGCAGTAACAGTCAGGGTTACACCGGGGAGCTGTTTTTT; CDR3aa: CASSNSQGYTGELFF
j_gene: TRBJ2-5; abundance: NA; v_gene: TRBV29-1; d_gene: NA; CDR3nt: TGCAGCGGTATCAGAGGGGAGACCCAGTACTTC; CDR3aa: CSGIRGETQYF
j_gene: TRBJ2-2; abundance: few; v_gene: TRBV27; d_gene: NA; CDR3nt: TGTGCCAGCAGTTGGGCCCGAAGAACGGCCGGGGAGCTGTTTTTT; CDR3aa: CASSWARRTAGELFF